This T cell receptor beta chain was captured in a study of blood T cell repertoires in COVID-19. Germline V lookup: CDR1 SGDLS, CDR2 YYNGEE. The CDR3 is made up of 14 amino acids. V lost 3 bases and J 8 bases, leaving 15 bases between the germline ends. This table comes from immunoSEQ multiplex PCR, and its TCRdb copy is limited to in-frame clones, with some not included. The data contain 350,000 to 450,000 clones, approximately 90% of them seen just once; the ten biggest clones take up around 0.94%. Participants reported their clinical history, and cohort assignment relied on those reports. The specimen was PBMCs or T cells enriched from blood (not recorded which). The V and J genes are TRBV9 and TRBJ2-1; tentatively, D is TRBD1 (5 bases). The receptor's source is a woman aged 40 to 50 who had been exposed to COVID-19. The DNA of the CDR3 is TGTGCCAGCAGCGGCGTACTACAGGCCCATGAGCAGTTCTTC. Residues: CASSGVLQAHEQFF.